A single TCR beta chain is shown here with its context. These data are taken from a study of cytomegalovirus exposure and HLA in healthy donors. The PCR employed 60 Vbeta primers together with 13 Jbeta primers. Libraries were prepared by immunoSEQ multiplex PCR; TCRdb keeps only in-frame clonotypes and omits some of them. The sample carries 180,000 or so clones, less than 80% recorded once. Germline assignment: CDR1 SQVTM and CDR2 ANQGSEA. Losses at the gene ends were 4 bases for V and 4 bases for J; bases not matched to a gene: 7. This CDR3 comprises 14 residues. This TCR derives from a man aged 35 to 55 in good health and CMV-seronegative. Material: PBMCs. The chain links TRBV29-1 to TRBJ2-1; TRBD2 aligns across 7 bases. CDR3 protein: CSVAGGSGYNEQFF. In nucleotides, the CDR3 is TGCAGCGTTGCGGGCGGGAGTGGATACAATGAGCAGTTCTTC.